The rows below give T cell receptor beta chains drawn from one sample of a study of blood T cell repertoires in COVID-19. Sequenced by immunoSEQ multiplex PCR; TCRdb stores in-frame clones only, minus some. The data hold tens of thousands of clones, with 70% to 80% observed a single time. The sample comprised peripheral blood. These receptors were taken from a human donor in a cohort sampled during active COVID-19. The CDR3 runs from the conserved cysteine through the conserved F or W. Fields, in order: V gene, D gene, J gene, clone size, CDR3 protein, CDR3 DNA. A D gene is named only where the DNA matches it firmly. Only some rows state a clone size, as once, few, many or a class for expanded clones.

V gene: TRBV5-4
D gene: TRBD2
J gene: TRBJ2-3
clone size: NA
CDR3 protein: CASSPPGGARDTQYF
CDR3 DNA: TGTGCCAGCAGCCCCCCCGGGGGGGCCCGAGATACGCAGTATTTT

V gene: TRBV6-2/TRBV6-3
D gene: NA
J gene: TRBJ1-5
clone size: once
CDR3 protein: CASSSTGNQPQHF
CDR3 DNA: TGTGCCAGCAGTTCGACAGGCAATCAGCCCCAGCATTTT

V gene: TRBV2
D gene: NA
J gene: TRBJ2-1
clone size: NA
CDR3 protein: CASNRDFSNEQFF
CDR3 DNA: TGTGCCAGCAACCGGGACTTTTCCAATGAGCAGTTCTTC

V gene: TRBV18
D gene: TRBD1
J gene: TRBJ2-1
clone size: NA
CDR3 protein: CASSARQGSDNEQFF
CDR3 DNA: TGTGCCAGCTCAGCTCGACAGGGATCTGACAATGAGCAGTTCTTC

V gene: TRBV28
D gene: TRBD1
J gene: TRBJ2-1
clone size: few
CDR3 protein: CASSGPGQGASSYNEQFF
CDR3 DNA: TGTGCCAGCAGTGGACCGGGACAGGGGGCGAGCTCCTACAATGAGCAGTTCTTC

V gene: TRBV4-1
D gene: TRBD1
J gene: TRBJ2-3
clone size: NA
CDR3 protein: CASSQGDRDRVADTQYF
CDR3 DNA: TGCGCCAGCAGCCAAGGCGACCGGGACAGGGTCGCAGATACGCAGTATTTT

V gene: TRBV27
D gene: TRBD2
J gene: TRBJ2-7
clone size: few
CDR3 protein: CASSLRASGRGEQYF
CDR3 DNA: TGTGCCAGCAGTTTACGGGCTAGCGGGAGAGGGGAGCAGTACTTC

V gene: TRBV30
D gene: NA
J gene: TRBJ1-2
clone size: NA
CDR3 protein: CAWSRDRPYGYTF
CDR3 DNA: TGTGCCTGGAGTCGCGACAGACCCTATGGCTACACCTTC

V gene: TRBV2
D gene: NA
J gene: TRBJ1-6
clone size: NA
CDR3 protein: CAGVRTLFSPLHF
CDR3 DNA: TGTGCCGGGGTCCGGACTCTCTTTTCACCCCTCCACTTT

V gene: TRBV30
D gene: NA
J gene: TRBJ2-3
clone size: NA
CDR3 protein: CAWTTADTQYF
CDR3 DNA: TGTGCCTGGACAACGGCAGATACGCAGTATTTT

V gene: TRBV28
D gene: TRBD1
J gene: TRBJ2-1
clone size: NA
CDR3 protein: CASRGGTGVNEQFF
CDR3 DNA: TGTGCCAGCAGAGGCGGGACAGGGGTCAATGAGCAGTTCTTC

V gene: TRBV19
D gene: NA
J gene: TRBJ1-2
clone size: NA
CDR3 protein: CASSIADASAGYGYTF
CDR3 DNA: TGTGCCAGTAGTATAGCCGACGCCTCGGCGGGCTATGGCTACACCTTC

V gene: TRBV5-1
D gene: TRBD1
J gene: TRBJ2-7
clone size: NA
CDR3 protein: CASSPTGGDYEQYF
CDR3 DNA: TGCGCCAGCAGTCCCACAGGGGGCGATTACGAGCAGTACTTC

V gene: TRBV4-3
D gene: TRBD2
J gene: TRBJ2-1
clone size: few
CDR3 protein: CASSQGASGTIFEQFF
CDR3 DNA: TGCGCCAGCAGCCAAGGGGCTAGCGGGACGATATTCGAGCAGTTCTTC

V gene: TRBV7-2
D gene: NA
J gene: TRBJ1-5
clone size: NA
CDR3 protein: CASSLSGGADQPQHF
CDR3 DNA: TGTGCCAGCAGCTTATCGGGGGGGGCGGATCAGCCCCAGCATTTT

V gene: TRBV6-1
D gene: TRBD2
J gene: TRBJ2-7
clone size: NA
CDR3 protein: CASSERLAGSYEQYF
CDR3 DNA: TGTGCCAGCAGTGAACGGCTAGCGGGCTCCTACGAGCAGTACTTC

V gene: TRBV7-2
D gene: NA
J gene: TRBJ2-3
clone size: NA
CDR3 protein: CASSLLVTEITQYF
CDR3 DNA: TGTGCCAGCAGCTTATTGGTTACCGAGATAACGCAGTATTTT